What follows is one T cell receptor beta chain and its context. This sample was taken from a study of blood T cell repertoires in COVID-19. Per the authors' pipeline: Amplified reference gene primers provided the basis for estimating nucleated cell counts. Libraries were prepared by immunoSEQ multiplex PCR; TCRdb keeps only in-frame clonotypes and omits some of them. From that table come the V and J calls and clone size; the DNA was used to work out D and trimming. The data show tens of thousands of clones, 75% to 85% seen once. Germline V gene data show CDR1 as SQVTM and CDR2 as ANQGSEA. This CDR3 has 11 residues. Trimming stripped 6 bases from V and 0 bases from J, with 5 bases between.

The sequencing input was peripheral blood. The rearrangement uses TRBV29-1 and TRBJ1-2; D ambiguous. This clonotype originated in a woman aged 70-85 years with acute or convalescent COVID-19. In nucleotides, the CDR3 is TGCAGCGTGGCCACTAACTATGGCTACACCTTC. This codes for CSVATNYGYTF.